This TCR beta chain originates from a study of blood T cell repertoires in COVID-19. Generated by immunoSEQ multiplex PCR, the TCRdb table keeps only in-frame clones and is missing some. The sample records some 220,000 clones, approximately 84% being singletons. The TCR was taken from a man over 45 who had recovered from COVID-19. Sequenced input: peripheral blood.

The CDR3 DNA sequence: TGTGCCAGCAGCTTAATCGCGAACCCTTATGGCTACACCTTC. Its protein product is CASSLIANPYGYTF. The gene calls are TRBV5-5 and TRBJ1-2, with D unresolved. Germline CDR1 SGHKS, CDR2 YYEKEE (reference sequence). This CDR3 is built from 14 residues. With 2 bases removed from V and 5 bases from J, the gap between germline ends came to 13 bases. Variable domain in full (rest from reference TRBV5-5 and TRBJ1-2): DAGVTQSPTHLIKTRGQQVTLRCSPISGHKSVSWYQQVLGQGPQFIFQYYEKEERGRGNFPDRFSARQFPNYSSELNVNALLLGDSALYLCASSLIANPYGYTFGSGTRLTVV.